What follows is one T cell receptor (beta chain) and its context. Its target is not known. The sequenced template was cDNA made from the entire isolated RNA. This table comes from immunoSEQ multiplex PCR, and its TCRdb copy is limited to in-frame clones, with some not included. The sample yields under 250,000 clones, around 26% seen once. The sample is drawn from a study of beta chain features in type 1 diabetes. Study-level information: Patients shared similar age, gender and cell yields with healthy donors. Study-wide results and limits: TCRB CDR3 length was moderately but significantly reduced in all four CD4+ subsets of Type 1 diabetes patients. Individuals with type 1 diabetes displayed fewer insertions and more deletions at VDJ junctions.

CD4+ naive, central memory, regulatory and stem cell-like memory cells were sorted via CD45RO/CCR7/CD25/CD127/CD95/CD27. The CDR3 length is 13 residues. Germline V gives CDR1 LNHDA, CDR2 SQIVND (reference sequence). The germline V and J ends were trimmed by 7 bases and 6 bases, with 15 bases remaining between them. V usage is TRBV19 and J usage is TRBJ1-2, with D maybe TRBD1 (5 bases). Material: central memory CD4+ T cells from blood. The sequence came from a man aged 25 to 40 in good health. The CDR3 DNA reads as TGTGCCAGTACAGGGCCACAAAGGGATGGCTACACCTTC. Translated: CASTGPQRDGYTF. The complete variable domain, with remaining parts taken from reference TRBV19 and TRBJ1-2, reads DGGITQSPKYLFRKEGQNVTLSCEQNLNHDAMYWYRQDPGQGLRLIYYSQIVNDFQKGDIAEGYSVSREKKESFPLTVTSAQKNPTAFYLCASTGPQRDGYTFGSGTRLTVV.